The next 8 T cell receptor beta chains were all read from a single sample in a study of blood T cell repertoires in COVID-19. Sequencing was performed with immunoSEQ multiplex PCR; in TCRdb, only in-frame clones are kept and a portion is missing. The sample contains a few hundred thousand clones, less than 90% of which appear only once. The source material was PBMCs or T cells enriched from blood (not recorded which). The receptors here all came from a woman in her forties or fifties who had recovered from COVID-19.

This chain uses TRBV28 with TRBJ2-7; D call uncertain. The V end was cut by 3 bases, the J end by 0 bases, with 9 bases between. Germline CDR1 is MDHEN and CDR2 is SYDVKM. There are 14 residues in the CDR3. The CDR3 spells CASSFTEVSYEQYF. CDR3 bases: TGTGCCAGCAGTTTTACAGAAGTCTCCTACGAGCAGTACTTC.

The chain links TRBV28 to TRBJ2-1, with 11 bases fitting TRBD2. Losses at the gene ends were 6 bases for V and 7 bases for J; bases not matched to a gene: 14. Germline V lookup: CDR1 MDHEN, CDR2 SYDVKM. This CDR3 has 17 amino acids. The CDR3 loop reads CASRLAGGPRGGNEQFF. The CDR3 DNA follows: TGTGCCAGCAGGTTAGCGGGAGGGCCGAGAGGAGGGAATGAGCAGTTCTTC.

The rearrangement links TRBV7-2 to TRBJ1-2, with 7 positions matching TRBD1. V lost 5 bases, J lost 0 bases, and 9 bases stayed unmatched. The length of the CDR3 is 16 residues. Germline V CDR1 and CDR2: SGHTA, FQGNSA. The CDR3 is CASSAYRGGTNYGYTF. The CDR3 bases are TGTGCCAGCAGCGCGTACAGGGGCGGTACTAACTATGGCTACACCTTC.

This chain uses TRBV2 with TRBJ2-5, with D possibly matching TRBD1 (6 bases). The V gene's germline CDR1 is SNHLY and CDR2 FYNNEI. The CDR3 sequence is 12 residues long. Trimming removed 6 bases at V and 5 bases at J, with 10 bases between. CDR3 DNA: TGTGCCAGCAGCGGGACAATCGAGACCCAGTACTTC. Its translation is CASSGTIETQYF.

The chain combines TRBV21-1 with TRBJ2-7; TRBD1 is the table's D call and was not checked against the DNA. TRBV21-1 is termed a pseudogene. CDR3 length: 14 amino acids. The CDR3 region is CASSARDSSYEQYF. The CDR3 nucleotides read TGTGCCAGCAGCGCCCGGGACAGCTCCTACGAGCAGTACTTC.

J is TRBJ1-1 and V is TRBV27; D is possibly TRBD1 (6 bases). CDR1 and CDR2 (germline): MNHEY, SMNVEV (reference sequence). The V and J ends lost 5 bases and 4 bases respectively, with 14 bases between them. The CDR3 has 14 amino acids. This CDR3 reads CASSHPRGGTEAFF. CDR3 nucleotide sequence: TGTGCCAGCAGTCACCCCAGGGGCGGCACTGAAGCTTTCTTT.

The chain employs TRBV7-3 and TRBJ1-2; D may be TRBD1 (5 bases). CDR3 length equals 15 residues. Per the germline V gene, CDR1 is SGHTA and CDR2 is FQGTGA. V was pared by 2 bases and J by 6 bases, with 16 bases between. The CDR3 here is CASSLVQGADHGYTF. In nucleotides, the CDR3 is TGTGCCAGCAGCTTAGTTCAAGGGGCTGATCATGGCTACACCTTC.

This chain connects TRBV7-9 to TRBJ1-5; a weak D match, TRBD1 (6 bases). V shed 5 bases and J shed 0 bases, with 11 bases lying between them. Germline V lookup: CDR1 SEHNR, CDR2 FQNEAQ (reference sequence). The CDR3 runs to 15 residues. The CDR3 DNA follows: TGTGCCAGCAGCGCCGGACAGTATAGCAATCAGCCCCAGCATTTT. Translation: CASSAGQYSNQPQHF.